These 8 T cell receptor beta chains were sequenced from one sample in a study of human T cells and chemical hapten exposure. As to time point: pre-sensitization, week 0. As to treatment: therapeutic diphenylcyclopropenone sensitization with weekly scalp DPC. Each CDR3 protein gets one entry after TCRdb re-called the RACE reads with MiXCR. The sample lists some 98,000 distinct CDR3 sequences, roughly a tenth occurring once. The starting material was whole blood, obtained in connection with sensitization to the hapten diphenylcyclopropenone (DPC). The receptor source for this set is an older woman with alopecia areata. Some clones in this sample may be carry-over from other donors' samples.

This clonotype was counted many times. This sequence joins TRBV18 and TRBJ2-1, with a possible D match to TRBD2 (7 bases). The germline V and J ends were trimmed by 3 bases and 3 bases, with 15 bases remaining between them. This CDR3 has 16 residues. Germline loops: CDR1 KGHSH, CDR2 LQKENI. The CDR3 nucleotides are TGTGCCAGCTCACCTACCGCGGGGGCAAACTACAATGAGCAGTTCTTC. Amino acids: CASSPTAGANYNEQFF.

The table lists this clonotype with a few counts. CDR3 protein: CASSEGPTNTGELFF. CDR3 nucleotides: TGTGCCAGCAGTGAAGGGCCGACGAACACCGGGGAGCTGTTTTTT. This chain connects TRBV6-1 to TRBJ2-2; D ambiguous. The V gene's germline CDR1 is MNHNS and CDR2 SASEGT. The CDR3 consists of 15 residues. Trimming stripped 1 base from V and 0 bases from J, with 6 bases between.

V usage is TRBV5-1 and J usage is TRBJ2-3; either TRBD1 or TRBD2 may fit D (6 bases each). With 4 bases removed from V and 4 bases from J, the gap between germline ends came to 16 bases. CDR3 size: 15 residues. CDR1 is SGHRS, CDR2 YFSETQ, per germline. The CDR3: CASSGGGDVADTQYF. The CDR3 DNA reads TGCGCCAGCAGCGGGGGCGGGGATGTGGCAGATACGCAGTATTTT.

This clonotype was counted at least ten times. The chain uses TRBV11-2 and TRBJ2-7; D is unclear. V dropped 5 bases and J dropped 8 bases, with 16 bases sitting between them. CDR3 length: 13 amino acids. Germline V lookup: CDR1 SGHAT, CDR2 FQNNGV. In DNA form, the CDR3 reads TGTGCCAGCAGCCCACCGGGCCTCGGTCAGCAGTACTTC. Its protein is CASSPPGLGQQYF.

This clonotype was picked up a small number of times. The V and J genes are TRBV29-1 and TRBJ2-5; 8 bases fit TRBD1. The CDR3 consists of 14 residues. After removal of 8 bases from V and 5 bases from J, the junction contained 13 bases not matched to a gene. Germline loops: CDR1 SQVTM, CDR2 ANQGSEA. CDR3 protein: CSTTGTGVLETQYF. In DNA form, the CDR3 reads TGCAGCACCACCGGGACAGGTGTTTTGGAGACCCAGTACTTC.

J is TRBJ1-4 and V is TRBV11-2, with D possibly being TRBD1 (6 bases). Deletions cut 10 bases from V and 7 bases from J, with 13 bases between. The CDR3 totals 12 residues. The germline gives CDR1 SGHAT, CDR2 FQNNGV. CDR3 protein: CATGDMGEKLFF. The DNA for the CDR3 is TGTGCCACCGGGGACATGGGTGAAAAACTGTTTTTT.

The V call is TRBV5-1, the J call TRBJ1-2; possibly TRBD1 for D (5 bases). Per germline, CDR1 SGHRS and CDR2 YFSETQ. Trimming removed 0 bases at V and 4 bases at J, with 13 bases between. The CDR3 covers 15 residues. The chain's CDR3 is CASSLAEGVRYGYTF. The CDR3, as DNA: TGCGCCAGCAGCTTGGCCGAAGGGGTCCGCTATGGCTACACCTTC.

This chain connects TRBV5-1 to TRBJ2-1; 13 positions agree with TRBD2. This CDR3 is built from 15 residues. Germline CDR1 reads SGHRS; CDR2 reads YFSETQ. With 3 bases clipped from V and 8 bases from J, the junction kept 5 bases outside the gene matches. As DNA, the CDR3 is TGCGCCAGCAGCTCGACTAGCGGGGGGCAGGATGAGCAGTTCTTC. Translation gives CASSSTSGGQDEQFF.